The 2 T cell receptor beta chains below were found in one sample sequenced in a study of vaccination effects on CD4 cells after COVID-19. Sequencing followed a ViraFEST assay step that expanded antigen-specific CD4+ T cells with viral peptide pools. After roughly eleven days in culture, the CD4+ T cells were isolated. Of the BNT162b2 and mRNA-1273 vaccines, participants received two doses of one or the other. Sequencing was performed with immunoSEQ multiplex PCR; in TCRdb, only in-frame clones are kept and a portion is missing. This sample carries some 40,000 clones, approximately 82% of them seen once, and the ten largest clones take less than 2%. These receptors lack a known antigen. This specimen was CD4+ T cells from PBMCs cultured with HCoV-NL63 spike peptides, taken after COVID-19 vaccination. Receptors originate from a human donor who received a COVID-19 vaccine. Some clones in this sample may be carry-over from other donors' samples.

V and J are TRBV30 and TRBJ1-2, with D possibly being TRBD1 (5 bases). Deletions cut 4 bases from V and 2 bases from J, with 11 bases between. There are 13 residues in the CDR3. Germline V gives CDR1 GTSNPN, CDR2 SVGIG (reference sequence). The CDR3 sequence: CAWNEQGNYGYTF. In DNA form, the CDR3 reads TGTGCCTGGAACGAGCAGGGCAACTATGGCTACACCTTC.

The chain links TRBV29-1 to TRBJ2-7, with unresolved D. The germline V gene encodes CDR1 SQVTM and CDR2 ANQGSEA. This CDR3 is 12 amino acids long. Trimming took 7 bases from V and 4 from J, leaving 14 bases between them. This CDR3 reads CSASADGYEQYF. CDR3 bases: TGCAGCGCCTCCGCTGACGGATACGAGCAGTACTTC.